The entry below gives a single T cell receptor (beta chain) sequence along with its context. Its specificity is not known. The germline CDR1 and CDR2 sequences are SGHRS and YFSETQ. CDR3 length: 15 amino acids. Deletions cut 0 bases from V and 2 bases from J, with 10 bases between. Constant-region reverse primers amplified full-length variable regions, followed by semi-nested Nested Universal Primer A PCR. MiXCR was run by TCRdb on the 5' RACE reads, yielding one entry per CDR3 protein. Counted here are roughly 40,000 distinct CDR3 sequences, over 15% occurring once; the ten biggest clones make up about 2.8%. General study points: The larger cohort examined one V-J beta rearrangement, not whole repertoires. Tumor Tregs overlapped most with tumor, then blood, naive CD4+ cells. Tumor memory CD4+ T cell TCR gene usage clustered with blood and lymph node memory CD4+ cells and lymph node naive CD4+ cells.

The V and J genes are TRBV5-1 and TRBJ2-3, with D possibly matching TRBD2 (6 bases). Input material: naive CD4+ T cells sorted from a lymph node. The subset denotes: naive CD4+ T cells, CD4+CD45RA+CD25-. This clonotype was sampled from a female donor with breast cancer. The chain's CDR3 is CASSLEVADTDTQYF. CDR3 DNA: TGCGCCAGCAGCTTGGAGGTAGCGGACACAGATACGCAGTATTTT.